These T cell receptor beta chains were read from a single sample in a study of CD8+CD57+ T cells in acquired aplastic anemia. From the reads, TCRdb called clonotypes with MiXCR, one entry per CDR3 protein. The sample contains more than 150,000 distinct CDR3 sequences, 40% to 55% of which appear only once. The sequenced sample consisted of sorted CD4+, CD8+, or CD8+CD57+ T cells (not recorded which) from PBMCs. Source of these receptors: a human donor in good health. Each CDR3 is given with its conserved first and last residue. Fields, in order: V gene, J gene, clone size, D gene, CDR3 DNA, CDR3 protein. A D gene is named only where the DNA matches it firmly. The listing skips clone size in some rows; elsewhere it reads once, few, many or a size class.

>TRBV7-7|TRBJ2-1|.|TRBD2
TGTGCTAGCAGCTTAACCTTGGGGGGGAATGAGCAGTTCTTC
CASSLTLGGNEQFF
>TRBV7-2|TRBJ1-1|many|.
TGTGCCAGCAGAAGACAGTTGAACACTGAAGCTTTCTTT
CASRRQLNTEAFF
>TRBV29-1|TRBJ2-3|.|TRBD2
TGCAGCGTTGCGGCGGGAGGCCACACAGATACGCAGTATTTT
CSVAAGGHTDTQYF
>TRBV20-1|TRBJ2-5|many|.
TGCAGTGCTAGAGCTTTTAGCGGTGAACAAGAGACCCAGTACTTC
CSARAFSGEQETQYF
>TRBV2|TRBJ1-6|.|.
TGTGCCAGCAGGGACACTTCCCCTTATAATTCACCCCTCCACTTT
CASRDTSPYNSPLHF
>TRBV7-6|TRBJ2-6|few|TRBD1
TGTGCCAGCAGCTTGGGACAGTCTGGGGCCAACGTCCTGACTTTC
CASSLGQSGANVLTF
>TRBV28|TRBJ2-3|few|.
TGTGCCAGCAGTCCACGATTCCCGATGGGGGATACGCAGTATTTT
CASSPRFPMGDTQYF
>TRBV5-6|TRBJ1-6|few|.
TGTGCCAGCAGCCCAAACAGGAGTAGGGAGAAACCCCTCCACTTT
CASSPNRSREKPLHF
>TRBV6-1|TRBJ1-2|many|.
TGTGCCAGCAGTCAGGACACGGCACCCTATGGCTACACCTTC
CASSQDTAPYGYTF
>TRBV25-1|TRBJ1-1|few|.
TGTGCCAGCAGTGAGGGACACAACATGAACACTGAAGCTTTCTTT
CASSEGHNMNTEAFF
>TRBV4-1|TRBJ2-1|many|.
TGCGCCAGCAGCCAAATAGGAGGTTCCTACAATGAGCAGTTCTTC
CASSQIGGSYNEQFF
>TRBV3-1|TRBJ2-7|.|.
TGTGCCAGCAGCCAAGTAGACTACGAGCAGTACTTC
CASSQVDYEQYF
>TRBV5-1|TRBJ2-1|.|.
TGCGCCAGCAGCTTAGGGGGTTATGAGCAGTTCTTC
CASSLGGYEQFF
>TRBV7-4|TRBJ2-1|few|.
TGTGCCAGCAGCTTAGTTTCGGGTGAGCAGTTCTTC
CASSLVSGEQFF
>TRBV7-9|TRBJ2-6|many|TRBD1
TGTGCCAGCAGTACCGCAACCGGGACAGGGGTCTCTGGGGCCAACGTCCTGACTTTC
CASSTATGTGVSGANVLTF
>TRBV28|TRBJ1-2|few|.
TGTGCCAGCAGCGGGACGGGGAAGAGGGGCTACACCTTC
CASSGTGKRGYTF
>TRBV4-1|TRBJ1-6|many|TRBD1
TGCGCCAGCAGCCAGGTACAGGGGAGTAAGAATTCACCCCTCCACTTT
CASSQVQGSKNSPLHF
>TRBV5-1|TRBJ2-1|many|.
TGCGCCAGCAGCTTGGTCGGAGGGCCCGCCTACAATGAGCAGTTCTTC
CASSLVGGPAYNEQFF
>TRBV10-3|TRBJ2-5|once|.
TGTGCCATCAGTGAGGAGGGTCGGCAAGAGACCCAGTACTTC
CAISEEGRQETQYF
>TRBV10-3|TRBJ1-1|.|TRBD1
TGTGCCATCAGGGGACAGAACCTCATGAACACTGAAGCTTTCTTT
CAIRGQNLMNTEAFF
>TRBV7-6|TRBJ2-1|.|TRBD2
TGTGCCAGCAGGTCAAGCGGGAGCGATGAGCAGTTCTTC
CASRSSGSDEQFF
>TRBV19|TRBJ2-3|.|TRBD1
TGTGCCAGTAGGGATGTCGGGGGACAGGGCACAGATACGCAGTATTTT
CASRDVGGQGTDTQYF
>TRBV2|TRBJ2-7|.|.
TGTGCCAGCAGACTAGGTTTCTTCGAGCAGTACTTC
CASRLGFFEQYF
>TRBV6-1|TRBJ2-3|few|TRBD1
TGTGCCAGCAGTGAAGCGCTTCTAGGAGACAGGGGGAAAGATACGCAGTATTTT
CASSEALLGDRGKDTQYF
>TRBV20-1|TRBJ2-7|many|TRBD2
TGCAGTGCCAACCCGAGAGCGGGACTCACGTCTGACGAGCAGTACTTC
CSANPRAGLTSDEQYF
>TRBV2|TRBJ2-1|many|.
TGTGCCAGCAGTGGGGACCTCTGGATGAATGAGCAGTTCTTC
CASSGDLWMNEQFF
>TRBV7-9|TRBJ2-2|once|TRBD2
TGTGCCAGCAGCTTTGGACTAGCCGGGGAGCTGTTTTTT
CASSFGLAGELFF
>TRBV19|TRBJ1-3|.|.
TGTGCCAGTAGTACCCCCAGGGGCTCTGGAAACACCATATATTTT
CASSTPRGSGNTIYF
>TRBV2|TRBJ1-2|.|.
TGTGCCAGCAGTGATAGCGGTGGGAAACGTGGCTACACCTTC
CASSDSGGKRGYTF
>TRBV7-6|TRBJ2-3|.|.
TGTGCCAGCAGGATATCAAACACAGATACGCAGTATTTT
CASRISNTDTQYF
>TRBV20-1|TRBJ2-5|many|TRBD2
TGCAGTGCTAGAGGAGAAGCGGGGGACCAAGAGACCCAGTACTTC
CSARGEAGDQETQYF
>TRBV20-1|TRBJ1-6|.|.
TGCAGTGCTAGCCCAGGGTTAACGGGTAGTTCACCCCTCCACTTT
CSASPGLTGSSPLHF
>TRBV14|TRBJ1-2|many|.
TGTGCCAGCAGCCAAGAAGGGGGGGTCTATGGCTACACCTTC
CASSQEGGVYGYTF
>TRBV5-6|TRBJ2-5|many|.
TGTGCCAGCAGCTTAGGCCAGAGGGAAGAGACCCAGTACTTC
CASSLGQREETQYF
>TRBV20-1|TRBJ2-5|.|TRBD2
TGCAGTGCTGACCGTGGACTAGCGGAGACCCAGTACTTC
CSADRGLAETQYF
>TRBV15|TRBJ1-1|.|TRBD1
TGTGCCACCTGGGACAGGGGATCGGGCACTGAAGCTTTCTTT
CATWDRGSGTEAFF
>TRBV12-3/TRBV12-4|TRBJ1-2|many|.
TGTGCCAGCAGATTTGCGATGGCGGACTATGGCTACACCTTC
CASRFAMADYGYTF
>TRBV3-1|TRBJ1-1|.|TRBD1
TGTGCCAGCAGCCACCGACAGGGGATGAACACTGAAGCTTTCTTT
CASSHRQGMNTEAFF
>TRBV24-1|TRBJ1-5|.|.
TGTGCCACCAGTGAAGCCGGGATCAATCAGCCCCAGCATTTT
CATSEAGINQPQHF